These T cell receptor beta chains were read from a single sample in a study of T cell responses to AZD1222 COVID-19 vaccine. Clones were sequenced by immunoSEQ multiplex PCR, and TCRdb holds only the in-frame ones, with some missing. Of about 180,000 clones listed, about 86% were seen once; the top ten hold roughly 8%. The sample consisted of peripheral blood, taken on day 0 of AZD1222 vaccination. Every receptor here comes from an adult in good health. Each CDR3 is given with its conserved first and last residue. The D gene is left open where the match is weak.

d_gene,v_gene,CDR3aa
NA,TRBV7-2,CASSLDQGAGDTEAFF
TRBD1,TRBV4-1,CASSQDGTENYGYTF
TRBD1,TRBV3-1/TRBV3-2,CASSHRDRDSPLHF
NA,TRBV19,CASSTGQAIYGYTF
TRBD1,TRBV7-3,CASSSRQGAETGELFF
NA,TRBV30,CAWRENWDTEAFF
NA,TRBV6-5,CASRRQVQETQYF
NA,TRBV10-3,CAISESSGEGYEQYF
TRBD2,TRBV5-6,CASSLLAGGLLGELFF
TRBD1,TRBV5-5,CASSLRQGALYGYTF
NA,TRBV5-1,CASSLGLTSYNEQFF
NA,TRBV19,CASNPNDGPRLYGYTF
NA,TRBV5-6,CATFPATTTDTQYF
TRBD2,TRBV7-2,CASSPIAGGTGNTGELFF
NA,TRBV5-4,CASSAYRDEQYF
NA,TRBV19,CASSILQLNYGYTF
NA,TRBV7-8,CASSPSRILYGYTF
TRBD2,TRBV4-2,CASSQGGGATGELFF
NA,TRBV18,CASSPVGSTDTQYF
NA,TRBV7-8,CASSLRSWSQETQYF
NA,TRBV30,CAWSHGSNQPQHF
NA,TRBV28,CASSTRDSTDTQYF
NA,TRBV4-2,CASSPEGERVVADTQYF
NA,TRBV2,CASLSFRDSLEETQYF
NA,TRBV18,CASSPRRHGKQGGGTEAFF
NA,TRBV10-3,CAISDETQVGGYTF
NA,TRBV9,CASSVSVSSYEQYF
TRBD1,TRBV6-2/TRBV6-3,CASSPGQAVGYTF
TRBD2,TRBV27,CASSLAGGPYEQYF
NA,TRBV30,CAWVGQGNEKLFF
TRBD2,TRBV30,CAWSGLAGGNEQFF
TRBD1,TRBV5-5,CASSRDRAMGLGMNTEAFF
NA,TRBV10-3,CAISDKANTEAFF
NA,TRBV2,CASGHGSYNSPLHF
NA,TRBV7-9,CASSPETGSDSPLHF
NA,TRBV27,CASRTDLFSTLHF
TRBD1,TRBV20-1,CSASRGGGGGYTF
NA,TRBV2,CASSLLGGTDTQYF
NA,TRBV6-5,CASGRLDKPAYGYTF
NA,TRBV5-4,CATTTPRGGSTEAFF
NA,TRBV2,CASSEIKDNEQFF
TRBD1,TRBV6-5,CASSKQGQNSPLHF
NA,TRBV5-1,CASSLDPSDYGYTF
NA,TRBV7-6,CASSLTGSSRTDTQYF
NA,TRBV5-5,CASSPEGTTNEKLFF
TRBD1,TRBV3-1/TRBV3-2,CASSSTGGSNQPQHF
TRBD2,TRBV6-5,CASSRDYTYEQYF
NA,TRBV13,CASSLDHSMNTEAFF
NA,TRBV6-1,CASSEDWAGLNYEQYF
NA,TRBV19,CASSNREINSPLHF
NA,TRBV19,CASSFRASPNSPLHF